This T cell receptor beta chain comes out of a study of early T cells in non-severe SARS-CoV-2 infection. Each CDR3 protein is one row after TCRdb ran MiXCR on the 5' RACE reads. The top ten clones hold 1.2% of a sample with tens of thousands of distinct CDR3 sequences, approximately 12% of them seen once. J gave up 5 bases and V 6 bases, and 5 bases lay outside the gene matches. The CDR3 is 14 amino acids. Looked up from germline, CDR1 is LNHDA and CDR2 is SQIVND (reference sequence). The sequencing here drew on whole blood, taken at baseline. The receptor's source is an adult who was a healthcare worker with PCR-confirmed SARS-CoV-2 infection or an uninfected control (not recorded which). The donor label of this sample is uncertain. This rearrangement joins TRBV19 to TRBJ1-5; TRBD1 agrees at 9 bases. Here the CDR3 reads CASRGQGLYQPQHF. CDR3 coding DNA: TGTGCCAGTAGGGGACAGGGACTATATCAGCCCCAGCATTTT.